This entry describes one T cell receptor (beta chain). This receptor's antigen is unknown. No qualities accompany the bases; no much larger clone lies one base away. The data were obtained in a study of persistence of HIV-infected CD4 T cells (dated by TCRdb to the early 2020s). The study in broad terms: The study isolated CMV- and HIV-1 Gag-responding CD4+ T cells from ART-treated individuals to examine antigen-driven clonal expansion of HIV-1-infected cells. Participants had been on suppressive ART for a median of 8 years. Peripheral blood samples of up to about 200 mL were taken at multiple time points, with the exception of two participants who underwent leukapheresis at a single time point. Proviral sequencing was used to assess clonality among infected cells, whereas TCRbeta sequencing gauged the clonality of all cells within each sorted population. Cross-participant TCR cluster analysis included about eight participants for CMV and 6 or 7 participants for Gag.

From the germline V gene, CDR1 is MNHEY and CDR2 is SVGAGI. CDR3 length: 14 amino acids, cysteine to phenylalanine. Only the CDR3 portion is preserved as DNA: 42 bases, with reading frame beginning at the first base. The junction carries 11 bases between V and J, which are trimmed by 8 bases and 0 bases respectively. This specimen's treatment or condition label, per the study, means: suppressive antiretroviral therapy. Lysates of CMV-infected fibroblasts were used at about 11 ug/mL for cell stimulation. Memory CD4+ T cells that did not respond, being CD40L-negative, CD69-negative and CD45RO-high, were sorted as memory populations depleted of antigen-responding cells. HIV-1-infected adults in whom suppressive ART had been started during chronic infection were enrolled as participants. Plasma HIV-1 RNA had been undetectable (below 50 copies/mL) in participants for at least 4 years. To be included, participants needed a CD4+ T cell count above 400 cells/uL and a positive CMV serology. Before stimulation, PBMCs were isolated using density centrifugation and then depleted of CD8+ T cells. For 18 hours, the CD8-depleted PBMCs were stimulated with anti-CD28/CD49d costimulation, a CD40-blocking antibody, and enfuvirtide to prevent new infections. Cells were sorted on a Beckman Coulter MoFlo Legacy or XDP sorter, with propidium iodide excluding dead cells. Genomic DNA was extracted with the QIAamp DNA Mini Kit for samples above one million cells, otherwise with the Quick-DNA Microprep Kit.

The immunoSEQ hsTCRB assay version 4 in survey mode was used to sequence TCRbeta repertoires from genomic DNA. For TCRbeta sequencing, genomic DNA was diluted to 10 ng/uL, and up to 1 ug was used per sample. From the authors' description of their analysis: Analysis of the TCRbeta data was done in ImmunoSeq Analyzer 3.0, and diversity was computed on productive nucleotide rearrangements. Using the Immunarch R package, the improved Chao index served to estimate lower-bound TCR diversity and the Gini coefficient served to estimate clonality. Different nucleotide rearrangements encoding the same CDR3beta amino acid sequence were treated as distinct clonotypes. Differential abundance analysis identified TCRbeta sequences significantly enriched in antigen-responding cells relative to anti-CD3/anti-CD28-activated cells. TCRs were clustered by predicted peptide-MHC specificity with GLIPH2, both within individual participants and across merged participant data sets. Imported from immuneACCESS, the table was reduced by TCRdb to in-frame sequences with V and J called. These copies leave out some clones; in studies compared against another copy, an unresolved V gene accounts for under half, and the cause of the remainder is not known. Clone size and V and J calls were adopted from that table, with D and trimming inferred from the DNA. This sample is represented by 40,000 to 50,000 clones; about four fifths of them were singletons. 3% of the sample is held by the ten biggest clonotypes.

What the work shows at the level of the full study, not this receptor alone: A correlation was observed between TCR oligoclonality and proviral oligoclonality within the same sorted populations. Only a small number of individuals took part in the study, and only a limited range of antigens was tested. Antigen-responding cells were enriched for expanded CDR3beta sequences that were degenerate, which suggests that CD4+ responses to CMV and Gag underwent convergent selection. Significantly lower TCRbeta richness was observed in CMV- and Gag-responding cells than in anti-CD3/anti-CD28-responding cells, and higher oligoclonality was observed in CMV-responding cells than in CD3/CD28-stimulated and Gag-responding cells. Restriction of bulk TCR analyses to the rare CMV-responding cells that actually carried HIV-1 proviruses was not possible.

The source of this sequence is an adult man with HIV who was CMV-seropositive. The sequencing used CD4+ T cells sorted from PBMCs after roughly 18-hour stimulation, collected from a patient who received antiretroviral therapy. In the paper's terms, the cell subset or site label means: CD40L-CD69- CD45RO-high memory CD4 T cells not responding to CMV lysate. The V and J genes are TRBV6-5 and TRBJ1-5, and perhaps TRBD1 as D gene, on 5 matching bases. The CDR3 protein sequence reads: CASGAVNSNQPQHF. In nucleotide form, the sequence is TGTGCCAGCGGGGCGGTCAATAGCAATCAGCCCCAGCATTTT.